The source of this T cell receptor beta chain is a study of blood T cell repertoires in COVID-19. About the study: Acute and convalescent COVID-19 samples came from the United States, Italy and Spain. In each case, the material was cDNA or gDNA derived from T cells, B-cell-depleted T cells, or PBMCs.

After removal of 4 bases from V and 8 bases from J, the junction contained 11 bases not matched to a gene. Germline V gives CDR1 SGDLS, CDR2 YYNGEE. This CDR3 region has 16 residues. Original handling: From reference gene primer amplification, estimates of nucleated cell counts were derived. The data were produced by immunoSEQ multiplex PCR, yet TCRdb's version contains in-frame clones alone and is incomplete. The V and J calls and the clone size are those of that table, but D and trimming were determined from the DNA. The sample shows roughly 330,000 clones, more than 75% of them seen only once. The receptor's source is a woman between 45 and 60 years old with acute or convalescent COVID-19. The sequenced material came from peripheral blood. This chain joins TRBV9 and TRBJ1-4, with 10 nucleotides matching TRBD1. DNA for the CDR3: TGTGCCAGCAGCCCAAGCGGGACAGGGGTGCAGGAAAAACTGTTTTTT. Translating it yields CASSPSGTGVQEKLFF.